The entry below describes one TCR beta chain. The sample belongs to a study of blood T cell repertoires in COVID-19. Study background: Sites across the United States, Italy and Spain contributed samples from acute and convalescent COVID-19.

Germline V gives CDR1 MDHEN, CDR2 SYDVKM. The CDR3 contains 12 residues. V lost 2 bases and J 3 bases, leaving 2 bases between the germline ends. Under the authors' procedure: Estimation of nucleated cell counts was performed using reference gene primer amplification. Sequencing was performed with immunoSEQ multiplex PCR; in TCRdb, only in-frame clones are kept and a portion is missing. V and J calls plus clone size are reproduced from that table; the DNA served to infer D and trimming. The table has about 310,000 clones, approximately 89% seen once. The sequence was collected from a woman between 50 and 59 years old who had recovered from COVID-19. The gene calls are TRBV28 and TRBJ1-5; D is unclear. Sequencing input: peripheral blood. DNA for the CDR3: TGTGCCAGCAGTTTACTCAATCAGCCCCAGCATTTT. It encodes CASSLLNQPQHF. The full variable domain, in which reference TRBV28 and TRBJ1-5 provide the parts outside the CDR3, is DVKVTQSSRYLVKRTGEKVFLECVQDMDHENMFWYRQDPGLGLRLIYFSYDVKMKEKGDIPEGYSVSREKKERFSLILESASTNQTSMYLCASSLLNQPQHFGDGTRLSIL.